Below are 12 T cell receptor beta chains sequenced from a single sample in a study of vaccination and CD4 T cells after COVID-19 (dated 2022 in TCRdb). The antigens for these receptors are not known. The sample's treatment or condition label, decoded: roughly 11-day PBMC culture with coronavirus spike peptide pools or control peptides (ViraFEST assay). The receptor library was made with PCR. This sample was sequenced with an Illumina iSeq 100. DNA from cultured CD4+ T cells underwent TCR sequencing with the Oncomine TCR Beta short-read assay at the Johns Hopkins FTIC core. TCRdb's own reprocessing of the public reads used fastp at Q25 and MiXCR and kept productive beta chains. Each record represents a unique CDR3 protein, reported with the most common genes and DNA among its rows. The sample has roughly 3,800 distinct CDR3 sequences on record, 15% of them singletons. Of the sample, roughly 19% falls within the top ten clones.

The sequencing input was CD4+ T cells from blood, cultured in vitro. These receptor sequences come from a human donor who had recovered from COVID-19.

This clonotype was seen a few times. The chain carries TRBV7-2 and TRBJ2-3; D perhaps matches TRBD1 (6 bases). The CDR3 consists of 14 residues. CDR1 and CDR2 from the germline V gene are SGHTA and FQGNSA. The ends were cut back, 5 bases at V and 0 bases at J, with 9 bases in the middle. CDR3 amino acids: CASSPGQSTDTQYF. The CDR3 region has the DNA TGTGCCAGCAGCCCCGGACAGAGCACAGATACGCAGTATTTT.

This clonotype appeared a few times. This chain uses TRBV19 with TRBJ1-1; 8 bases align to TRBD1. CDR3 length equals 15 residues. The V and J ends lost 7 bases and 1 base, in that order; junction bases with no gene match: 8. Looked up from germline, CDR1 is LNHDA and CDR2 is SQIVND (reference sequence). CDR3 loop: CASTNGQGPNTEAFF. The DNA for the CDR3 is TGTGCCAGTACCAACGGACAGGGACCGAACACTGAAGCTTTCTTT.

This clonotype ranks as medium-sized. CDR3 sequence reads: CSAFRVQNTEAFF. The CDR3 DNA reads TGCAGTGCCTTCAGGGTACAGAACACTGAAGCTTTCTTT. This chain joins TRBV20-1 and TRBJ1-1, with D tentatively TRBD1 (5 bases). The CDR3 is made up of 13 amino acids. Germline V gene sequence: CDR1 DFQATT, CDR2 SNEGSKA (reference sequence). Trimming removed 6 bases at V and 1 base at J, with 12 bases between.

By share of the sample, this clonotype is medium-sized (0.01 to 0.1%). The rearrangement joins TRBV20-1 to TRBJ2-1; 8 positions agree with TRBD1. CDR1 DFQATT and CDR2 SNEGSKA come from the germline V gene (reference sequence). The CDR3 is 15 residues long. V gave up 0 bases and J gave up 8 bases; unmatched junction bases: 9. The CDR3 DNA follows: TGCAGTGCTAGAGATTACGGACAGGGTGGGGATGAGCAGTTCTTC. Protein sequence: CSARDYGQGGDEQFF.

The CDR3 DNA reads as TGTGCCTGGAGTGCCCGACAGGGAGAGGACGAGCAGTACTTC. It codes for CAWSARQGEDEQYF. V usage is TRBV30 and J usage is TRBJ2-7; 7 bases are shared with TRBD1. Germline V gene sequence: CDR1 GTSNPN, CDR2 SVGIG (reference sequence). The V gene end was trimmed by 1 base and the J gene end by 5 bases; junction bases not matched to a gene: 8. The CDR3 runs to 14 residues.

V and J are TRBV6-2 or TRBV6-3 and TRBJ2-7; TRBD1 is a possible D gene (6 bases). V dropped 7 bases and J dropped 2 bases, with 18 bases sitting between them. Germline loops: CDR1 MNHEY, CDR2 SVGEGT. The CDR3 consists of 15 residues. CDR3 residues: CASNQAGKGAYEQYF. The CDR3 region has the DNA TGTGCCAGCAACCAGGCCGGGAAGGGGGCCTACGAGCAGTACTTC.

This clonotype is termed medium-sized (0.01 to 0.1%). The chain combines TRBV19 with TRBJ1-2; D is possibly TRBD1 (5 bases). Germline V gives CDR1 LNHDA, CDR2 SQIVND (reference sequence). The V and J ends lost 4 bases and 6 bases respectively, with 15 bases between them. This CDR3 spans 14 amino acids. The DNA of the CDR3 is TGTGCCAGTAGTACACCCTCCATAGGGGATGGCTACACCTTC. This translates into CASSTPSIGDGYTF.

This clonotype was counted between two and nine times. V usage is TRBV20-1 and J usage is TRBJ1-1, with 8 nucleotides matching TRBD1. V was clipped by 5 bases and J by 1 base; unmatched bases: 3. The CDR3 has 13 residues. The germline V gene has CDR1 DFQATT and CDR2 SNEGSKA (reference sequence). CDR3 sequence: CSAQDRANTEAFF. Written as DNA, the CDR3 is TGCAGTGCTCAGGACAGGGCGAACACTGAAGCTTTCTTT.

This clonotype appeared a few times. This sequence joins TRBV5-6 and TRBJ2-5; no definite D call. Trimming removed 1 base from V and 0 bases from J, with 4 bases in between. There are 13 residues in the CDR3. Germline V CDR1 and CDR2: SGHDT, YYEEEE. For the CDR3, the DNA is TGTGCCAGCAGCTTGCGATACCAAGAGACCCAGTACTTC. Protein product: CASSLRYQETQYF. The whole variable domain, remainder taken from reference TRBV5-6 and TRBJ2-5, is DAGVTQSPTHLIKTRGQQVTLRCSPKSGHDTVSWYQQALGQGPQFIFQYYEEEERQRGNFPDRFSGHQFPNYSSELNVNALLLGDSALYLCASSLRYQETQYFGPGTRLLVL.

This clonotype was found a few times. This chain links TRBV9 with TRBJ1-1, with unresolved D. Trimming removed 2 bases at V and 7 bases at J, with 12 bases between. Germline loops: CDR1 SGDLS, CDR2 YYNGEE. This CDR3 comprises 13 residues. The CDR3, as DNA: TGTGCCAGCAGCGTTGCGCCGGAGGGTGAAGCTTTCTTT. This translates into CASSVAPEGEAFF.

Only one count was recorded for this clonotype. CDR3 sequence: CASSALQGYEQYF. In DNA form, the CDR3 reads TGTGCCAGCAGCGCGTTACAGGGCTACGAGCAGTACTTC. V gene TRBV7-6 combines with J gene TRBJ2-7; the D gene is possibly TRBD1 (6 bases). From germline, CDR1 is SGHVS and CDR2 FNYEAQ. Trimming left V 5 bases short and J 3 bases short, with 11 bases between. This CDR3 region has 13 residues.

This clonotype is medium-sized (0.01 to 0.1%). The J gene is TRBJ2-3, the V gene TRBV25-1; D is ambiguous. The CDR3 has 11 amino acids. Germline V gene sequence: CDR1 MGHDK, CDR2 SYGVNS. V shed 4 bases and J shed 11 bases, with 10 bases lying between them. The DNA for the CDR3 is TGTGCCAGCAGTGGGGGTGTGGGGCAGTATTTT. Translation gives CASSGGVGQYF.